The 9 T cell receptor beta chains in this list originate from one sample, sequenced in a study of cytomegalovirus exposure and HLA in healthy donors. PCR involved 60 Vbeta and 13 Jbeta primers. This table comes from immunoSEQ multiplex PCR, and its TCRdb copy is limited to in-frame clones, with some not included. The repertoire holds roughly 180,000 clones, with about 80% as singletons. The specimen was PBMCs. The receptor source for this set is a man aged 25-45 years in good health and CMV-seropositive.

The chain uses TRBV27 and TRBJ2-3; weak D call: TRBD2 (5 bases). V was pared by 2 bases and J by 3 bases, with 24 bases between. Per the germline V gene, CDR1 is MNHEY and CDR2 is SMNVEV (reference sequence). This CDR3 comprises 19 residues. For the CDR3, the DNA is TGTGCCAGCAGTTTAGGCCCCCCAGGAGGTGCGTTTTTTACAGATACGCAGTATTTT. It codes for CASSLGPPGGAFFTDTQYF.

The chain recombines TRBV4-1 with TRBJ2-2, with a possible D match to TRBD2 (6 bases). The germline CDR1 and CDR2 sequences are MGHRA and YSYEKL. The germline V and J ends were trimmed by 4 bases and 5 bases, with 11 bases remaining between them. This CDR3 region has 14 residues. CDR3 amino acids: CASSRDRGTGELFF. In nucleotides, the CDR3 is TGCGCCAGCAGCCGCGACCGGGGGACCGGGGAGCTGTTTTTT.

This chain uses TRBV4-2 with TRBJ2-3; 12 bases match TRBD2. The trim removed 1 base at V and 4 bases at J, leaving 3 bases unmatched. Germline V gene data show CDR1 as LGHNA and CDR2 as YNFKEQ. The CDR3 runs 16 residues. CDR3 loop: CASSQGTSGTADTQYF. The DNA of the CDR3 is TGTGCCAGCAGCCAAGGGACTAGCGGGACTGCAGATACGCAGTATTTT.

The J gene is TRBJ1-4, the V gene TRBV7-9, with D unclear. With 2 bases removed from V and 8 bases from J, the gap between germline ends came to 6 bases. Germline loops: CDR1 SEHNR, CDR2 FQNEAQ (reference sequence). The CDR3 is 12 amino acids. The CDR3 nucleotides are TGTGCCAGCAGCTTACCTTCGGAAAAACTGTTTTTT. It specifies CASSLPSEKLFF.

V and J are TRBV15 and TRBJ2-7; D gene ambiguous. CDR1 LNHNV and CDR2 YYDKDF come from the germline V gene (reference sequence). The CDR3 length is 15 residues. V was shortened by 0 bases and J by 3 bases, with 12 bases between the two germline ends. The chain's CDR3 is CATSRDRRVLYEQYF. The CDR3 region has the DNA TGTGCCACCAGCAGAGATCGAAGAGTCCTCTACGAGCAGTACTTC.

The V call is TRBV7-2, the J call TRBJ2-5; the D gene is possibly TRBD2 (5 bases). Germline V lookup: CDR1 SGHTA, CDR2 FQGNSA. The V end lost 5 bases, the J end lost 1 base, and 20 bases lay between the germline ends. The CDR3 has 17 amino acids. The CDR3 nucleotides are TGTGCCAGCAGCCCCCTACGGACGGGATTTGTCCAAGAGACCCAGTACTTC. Translated, it gives CASSPLRTGFVQETQYF.

This chain uses TRBV6-1 with TRBJ1-2, with a possible D match to TRBD1 (5 bases). The CDR3 runs 13 residues. Trimming removed 5 bases from V and 8 bases from J, with 15 bases in between. Germline V CDR1 and CDR2: MNHNS, SASEGT. The CDR3 region is CASSLSGHGGYTF. The CDR3 DNA reads TGTGCCAGCAGTCTGTCAGGGCATGGAGGCTACACCTTC.

The genes are TRBV6-5 and TRBJ2-5; tentative D call: TRBD1 (5 bases). The CDR3 length is 15 residues. The V gene's germline CDR1 is MNHEY and CDR2 SVGAGI. The ends were cut back, 8 bases at V and 2 bases at J, with 18 bases in the middle. In DNA, the CDR3 is TGTGCCAGCGCATCTGGGGCAGGGCAACAAGAGACCCAGTACTTC. Translation gives CASASGAGQQETQYF.

This chain uses TRBV18 with TRBJ2-7; a weak D match, TRBD1 (5 bases). V was trimmed by 3 bases and J by 7 bases, leaving 16 bases between them. The CDR3 totals 14 residues. The germline CDR1 and CDR2 sequences are KGHSH and LQKENI. The CDR3 region has the DNA TGTGCCAGCTCACCGGCAACTATTACAGGAGAGCAGTACTTC. Amino acid sequence: CASSPATITGEQYF.